The 5 T cell receptor beta chains below all came from one sample that was sequenced in a study of glioma-infiltrating T cells after dendritic cell vaccination. This table comes from immunoSEQ multiplex PCR, and its TCRdb copy is limited to in-frame clones, with some not included. The table includes 85,000 to 100,000 clones, over 80% detected once. The time point is: after dendritic cell vaccination, including at tumor progression/relapse. The sample was blood, taken after dendritic cell vaccination. All receptors derive from a human donor with glioblastoma.

This clone was detected only a few times. The gene calls are TRBV5-1 and TRBJ1-2; 8 bases fit TRBD1. The CDR3 consists of 19 residues. The germline V gene encodes CDR1 SGHRS and CDR2 YFSETQ. V lost 4 bases to trimming and J lost 7 bases; unmatched junction nucleotides: 24. The CDR3 coding sequence is TGCGCCAGCAGCCCCTTAACGGGAGCTTACAGGGGGGGAACAAGTGGCTACACCTTC. It specifies CASSPLTGAYRGGTSGYTF. Full variable domain (rest looked up from reference TRBV5-1 and TRBJ1-2): KAGVTQTPRYLIKTRGQQVTLSCSPISGHRSVSWYQQTPGQGLQFLFEYFSETQRNKGNFPGRFSGRQFSNSRSEMNVSTLELGDSALYLCASSPLTGAYRGGTSGYTFGSGTRLTVV.

As concerns this clone: Other DNA sequences in this specimen translate into the identical CDR3. The chain carries TRBV5-1 and TRBJ2-7; 7 bases match TRBD1. Germline CDR1 SGHRS, CDR2 YFSETQ. V shed 0 bases and J 2 bases; nucleotides not matched to a gene: 2. CDR3 length equals 14 residues. The CDR3 is CASSLGQGPYEQYF. CDR3 bases: TGCGCCAGCAGCTTGGGACAGGGCCCCTACGAGCAGTACTTC.

The chain is built from TRBV10-2 and TRBJ1-6; 10 bases align to TRBD1. The ends lost 7 bases at V and 10 bases at J; junction bases unmatched: 10. The CDR3 is 15 residues long. Germline CDR1 WSHSY, CDR2 SAAADI. The CDR3 protein is CASTAGQGLFSPLHF. CDR3 DNA sequence: TGCGCCAGCACTGCGGGACAGGGGTTGTTCTCACCCCTCCACTTT.

The CDR3 DNA reads TGTGCCAGCAGCTCCGCGGGACCTTACGAGCAGTACTTC. Translation gives CASSSAGPYEQYF. The rearrangement joins TRBV7-9 to TRBJ2-7, with D tentatively TRBD2 (6 bases). The CDR3 length is 13 residues. The ends were cut back, 4 bases at V and 4 bases at J, with 11 bases in the middle. Germline V gives CDR1 SEHNR, CDR2 FQNEAQ (reference sequence).

This chain joins TRBV2 and TRBJ1-1; D is unclear. CDR1 SNHLY and CDR2 FYNNEI come from the germline V gene. V gave up 8 bases and J gave up 1 base, with 11 bases separating them. This CDR3 region has 13 residues. CDR3 nucleotides: TGTGCCAGCGGTGGGGTAGCGAACACTGAAGCTTTCTTT. Translation: CASGGVANTEAFF.